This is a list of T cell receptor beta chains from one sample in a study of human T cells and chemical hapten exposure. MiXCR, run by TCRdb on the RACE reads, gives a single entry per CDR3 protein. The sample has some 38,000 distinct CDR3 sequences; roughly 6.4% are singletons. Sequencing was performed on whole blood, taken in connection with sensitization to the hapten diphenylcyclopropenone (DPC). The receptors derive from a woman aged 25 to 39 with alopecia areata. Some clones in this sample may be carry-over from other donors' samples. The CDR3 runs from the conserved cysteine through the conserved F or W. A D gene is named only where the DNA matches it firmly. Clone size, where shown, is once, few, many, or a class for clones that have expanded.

CASGGSTDTQYF,TGTGCCAGCGGGGGGAGCACAGATACGCAGTATTTT,-,TRBJ2-3,TRBV12-3/TRBV12-4,few,12
CASKFTDSYEQYF,TGTGCCAGTAAGTTTACAGACTCCTACGAGCAGTACTTC,-,TRBJ2-7,TRBV19,-,13
CASSEDIEADTQYF,TGTGCCAGCAGTGAAGATATAGAGGCAGATACGCAGTATTTT,-,TRBJ2-3,TRBV6-4,many,14
CASRPDRGPYEQYF,TGTGCCAGCAGGCCGGACAGGGGACCCTACGAGCAGTACTTC,TRBD1,TRBJ2-7,TRBV6-5,few,14
CSVEDSTGELFF,TGCAGCGTGGAGGACAGCACCGGGGAGCTGTTTTTT,-,TRBJ2-2,TRBV29-1,few,12
CASSRPGGLAGVSETQYF,TGTGCCAGCAGCCGCCCGGGCGGGCTAGCGGGGGTTTCAGAGACCCAGTACTTC,TRBD2,TRBJ2-5,TRBV7-2,many,18
CSVPTPNTGELFF,TGCAGCGTGCCCACACCGAACACCGGGGAGCTGTTTTTT,-,TRBJ2-2,TRBV29-1,few,13
CASSRLSSTDTQYF,TGTGCCAGCAGTCGGCTCTCAAGCACAGATACGCAGTATTTT,-,TRBJ2-3,TRBV12-3/TRBV12-4,few,14
CASSQDFATGFSGANVLTF,TGCGCCAGCAGCCAAGACTTTGCGACAGGTTTCTCTGGGGCCAACGTCCTGACTTTC,-,TRBJ2-6,TRBV4-3,-,19
CSAAQDTYEQYF,TGCAGTGCTGCCCAAGACACCTACGAGCAGTACTTC,-,TRBJ2-7,TRBV20-1,many,12
CSAREGTDILETQYF,TGCAGTGCTAGGGAAGGGACAGACATCCTAGAGACCCAGTACTTC,TRBD1,TRBJ2-5,TRBV20-1,many,15
CSAIQGLDGYTF,TGCAGTGCTATCCAGGGACTGGATGGCTACACCTTC,-,TRBJ1-2,TRBV20-1,-,12
CASSLALPYEQYF,TGTGCCAGCAGCTTAGCTCTCCCCTACGAGCAGTACTTC,-,TRBJ2-7,TRBV7-8,-,13
CASSDILGLAGPQQFF,TGTGCCAGCAGCGACATATTGGGACTAGCGGGGCCCCAGCAGTTCTTC,TRBD2,TRBJ2-1,TRBV2,-,16
CASSDSGGALNEQFF,TGTGCCAGCAGTGATAGCGGGGGGGCCCTCAATGAGCAGTTCTTC,TRBD2,TRBJ2-1,TRBV28,few,15
CASSFGSLLIQNEQFF,TGTGCCAGCAGCTTCGGTAGTTTGTTAATCCAGAATGAGCAGTTCTTC,-,TRBJ2-1,TRBV7-9,many,16
CASRLTNRGTEGNTIYF,TGTGCCAGCAGACTAACCAACAGGGGGACGGAAGGAAACACCATATATTTT,TRBD1,TRBJ1-3,TRBV27,many,17
CAYQGESNQPQHF,TGTGCCTACCAGGGGGAAAGCAATCAGCCCCAGCATTTT,TRBD1,TRBJ1-5,TRBV30,few,13
CASNKIRQEVGAFF,TGTGCCAGCAATAAAATAAGACAGGAGGTCGGAGCTTTCTTT,-,TRBJ1-1,TRBV6-5,many,14
CASSQGQRSQLFF,TGTGCCAGCAGCCAAGGACAGCGATCCCAACTGTTTTTT,-,TRBJ1-4,TRBV4-2,few,13
CSARDTGALYEQYF,TGCAGTGCTAGAGATACGGGAGCGCTCTACGAGCAGTACTTC,-,TRBJ2-7,TRBV20-1,many,14
CASSRRQGLNTEAFF,TGCGCCAGCAGCCGGCGTCAGGGGCTGAACACTGAAGCTTTCTTT,-,TRBJ1-1,TRBV5-1,few,15
CASSGDTYYGYTF,TGTGCCAGCAGTGGGGACACCTACTATGGCTACACCTTC,-,TRBJ1-2,TRBV12-3/TRBV12-4,many,13
CASSSGPGQSQETQYF,TGTGCCAGCAGCTCGGGACCCGGACAGTCCCAAGAGACCCAGTACTTC,-,TRBJ2-5,TRBV7-9,few,16
CASRGEWGDTYNEQFF,TGTGCCAGCAGGGGTGAATGGGGAGACACCTACAATGAGCAGTTCTTC,-,TRBJ2-1,TRBV12-3/TRBV12-4,many,16
CASSPTGGRSEKLFF,TGTGCCAGCAGTCCAACAGGGGGCCGTAGTGAAAAACTGTTTTTT,TRBD1,TRBJ1-4,TRBV7-9,-,15
CSTSPRAGGLAHSTDTQYF,TGCAGTACATCTCCCAGAGCGGGCGGCCTAGCCCATAGCACAGATACGCAGTATTTT,-,TRBJ2-3,TRBV20-1,-,19
CASSPGQGNWGNQPQHF,TGTGCCAGCAGTCCGGGACAGGGGAATTGGGGAAATCAGCCCCAGCATTTT,TRBD1,TRBJ1-5,TRBV12-3/TRBV12-4,many,17
CASSEVRTGGQPQHF,TGTGCCAGCAGTGAAGTTAGGACAGGGGGCCAGCCCCAGCATTTT,TRBD1,TRBJ1-5,TRBV2,many,15
CASSLRQGASEQFF,TGTGCCAGCAGTTTACGGCAAGGGGCTAGTGAGCAGTTCTTC,-,TRBJ2-1,TRBV12-3/TRBV12-4,-,14
CASSPGVAYEQYF,TGTGCCAGCAGTCCAGGGGTCGCCTACGAGCAGTACTTC,-,TRBJ2-7,TRBV12-3/TRBV12-4,many,13
CASSYSGGWDQPQHF,TGTGCCAGCAGTTACTCGGGGGGATGGGATCAGCCCCAGCATTTT,-,TRBJ1-5,TRBV6-2/TRBV6-3,-,15
CASSPGGREQYF,TGTGCCAGCAGCCCCGGCGGGAGGGAGCAGTACTTC,TRBD2,TRBJ2-7,TRBV7-7,-,12
CSAPRAWSTDTQYF,TGCAGTGCTCCTCGGGCCTGGAGCACAGATACGCAGTATTTT,-,TRBJ2-3,TRBV20-1,-,14
CASSARADNSPLHF,TGTGCCAGCTCAGCCCGGGCCGACAATTCACCCCTCCACTTT,-,TRBJ1-6,TRBV18,many,14
CASSRFPQGNEEKLFF,TGCGCCAGCAGCCGCTTCCCACAGGGAAACGAAGAAAAACTGTTTTTT,-,TRBJ1-4,TRBV4-1,-,16
CASISGGADGDTQYF,TGTGCCAGCATAAGCGGGGGGGCCGATGGAGATACGCAGTATTTT,TRBD2,TRBJ2-3,TRBV12-3/TRBV12-4,many,15
CASSPRPPYNSPLHF,TGTGCCAGCAGCCCCCGACCCCCGTATAATTCACCCCTCCACTTT,-,TRBJ1-6,TRBV11-2,few,15
CASSFRFDGTEAFF,TGTGCCAGCAGTTTCCGTTTCGATGGAACTGAAGCTTTCTTT,-,TRBJ1-1,TRBV12-3/TRBV12-4,many,14
CSAKGTLNTGELFF,TGCAGTGCTAAAGGGACATTGAACACCGGGGAGCTGTTTTTT,-,TRBJ2-2,TRBV20-1,many,14
CASSVGAPNEQFF,TGTGCCAGCAGCGTAGGGGCTCCCAATGAGCAGTTCTTC,-,TRBJ2-1,TRBV9,-,13
CASSVDPSGEFGSPLHF,TGTGCCAGCAGCGTAGACCCTTCAGGGGAGTTTGGGTCACCCCTCCACTTT,-,TRBJ1-6,TRBV9,many,17
CASSYSGESDGYTF,TGTGCCAGCAGTTATTCGGGGGAATCTGACGGCTACACCTTC,-,TRBJ1-2,TRBV6-5,-,14
CASSLSQGAAGELFF,TGTGCCAGCAGCCTTTCGCAAGGGGCCGCCGGGGAGCTGTTTTTT,-,TRBJ2-2,TRBV3-1,-,15
CSAPPRDGYTF,TGCAGTGCCCCACCCAGGGATGGCTACACCTTC,-,TRBJ1-2,TRBV20-1,many,11
CSARGGQWDGANVLTF,TGCAGTGCTAGAGGGGGGCAGTGGGATGGGGCCAACGTCCTGACTTTC,-,TRBJ2-6,TRBV20-1,few,16
CASSPNYDREDGYTF,TGTGCCAGCAGCCCTAATTACGACAGGGAAGATGGCTACACCTTC,TRBD1,TRBJ1-2,TRBV7-9,many,15
CASSQPPLQAFF,TGTGCCAGCAGCCAACCCCCGCTCCAAGCTTTCTTT,-,TRBJ1-1,TRBV12-3/TRBV12-4,many,12
CASSPNLGTADEKLFF,TGTGCCAGCAGTCCGAACCTGGGGACTGCGGATGAAAAACTGTTTTTT,-,TRBJ1-4,TRBV6-6,few,16
CASSFQYEQYF,TGTGCCAGCAGCTTTCAGTACGAGCAGTACTTC,-,TRBJ2-7,TRBV7-9,many,11
CASTPSGRYNQPQHF,TGTGCCAGCACCCCCAGCGGCAGATACAATCAGCCCCAGCATTTT,-,TRBJ1-5,TRBV6-2/TRBV6-3,few,15
CATSLGGGVGHNEQFF,TGTGCCACCAGCCTAGGTGGGGGGGTGGGACACAATGAGCAGTTCTTC,TRBD2,TRBJ2-1,TRBV15,few,16
CASSINPQRTGANVLTF,TGTGCCAGCAGTATAAACCCTCAACGGACCGGGGCCAACGTCCTGACTTTC,-,TRBJ2-6,TRBV12-3/TRBV12-4,many,17